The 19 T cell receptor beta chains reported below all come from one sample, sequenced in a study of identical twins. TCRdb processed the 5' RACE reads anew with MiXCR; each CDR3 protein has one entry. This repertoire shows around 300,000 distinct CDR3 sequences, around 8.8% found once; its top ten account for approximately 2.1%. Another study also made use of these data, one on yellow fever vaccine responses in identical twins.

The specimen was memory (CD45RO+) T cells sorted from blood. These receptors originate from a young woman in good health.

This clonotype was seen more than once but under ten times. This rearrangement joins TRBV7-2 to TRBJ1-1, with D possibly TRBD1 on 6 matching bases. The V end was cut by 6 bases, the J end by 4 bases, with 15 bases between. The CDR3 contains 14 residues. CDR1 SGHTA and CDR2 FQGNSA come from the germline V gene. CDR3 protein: CASRDRGASTEAFF. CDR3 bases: TGTGCCAGCAGGGACCGGGGGGCGAGCACTGAAGCTTTCTTT.

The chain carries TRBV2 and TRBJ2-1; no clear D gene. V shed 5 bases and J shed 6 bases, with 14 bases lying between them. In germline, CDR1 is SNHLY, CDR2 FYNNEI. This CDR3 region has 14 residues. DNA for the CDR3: TGTGCCAGCAGTAACGAACGACCATCCAATGAGCAGTTCTTC. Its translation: CASSNERPSNEQFF.

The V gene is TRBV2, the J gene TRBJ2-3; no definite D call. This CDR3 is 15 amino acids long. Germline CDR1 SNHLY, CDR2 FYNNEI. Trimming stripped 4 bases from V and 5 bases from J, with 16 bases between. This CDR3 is CASSVASRGVDTQYF. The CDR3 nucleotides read TGTGCCAGCAGTGTGGCTAGTAGAGGAGTAGATACGCAGTATTTT.

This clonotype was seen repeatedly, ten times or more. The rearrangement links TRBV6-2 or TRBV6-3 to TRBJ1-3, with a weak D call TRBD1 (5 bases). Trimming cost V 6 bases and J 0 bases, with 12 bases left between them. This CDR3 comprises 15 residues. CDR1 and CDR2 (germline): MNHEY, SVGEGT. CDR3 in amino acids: CASRPGHLSGNTIYF. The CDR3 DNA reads TGTGCCAGCAGACCCGGACATCTCTCTGGAAACACCATATATTTT.

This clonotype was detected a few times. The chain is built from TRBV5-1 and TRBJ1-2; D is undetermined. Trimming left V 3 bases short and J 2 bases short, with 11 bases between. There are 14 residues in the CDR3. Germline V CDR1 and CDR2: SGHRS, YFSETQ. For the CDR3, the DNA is TGCGCCAGCAGCTCCTCCCCTGAAAACTATGGCTACACCTTC. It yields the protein CASSSSPENYGYTF.

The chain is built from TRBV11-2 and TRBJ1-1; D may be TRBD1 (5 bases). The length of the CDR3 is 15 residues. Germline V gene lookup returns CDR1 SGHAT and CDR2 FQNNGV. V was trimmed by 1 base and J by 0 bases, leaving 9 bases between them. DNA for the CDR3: TGTGCCAGCAGCTTAGTTGGGGCGATGAACACTGAAGCTTTCTTT. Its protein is CASSLVGAMNTEAFF.

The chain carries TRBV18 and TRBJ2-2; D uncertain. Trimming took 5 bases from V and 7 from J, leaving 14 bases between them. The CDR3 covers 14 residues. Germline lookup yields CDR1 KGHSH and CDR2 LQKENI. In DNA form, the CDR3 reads TGTGCCAGCTCATCAGGACGAGGATACGGGGAGCTGTTTTTT. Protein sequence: CASSSGRGYGELFF. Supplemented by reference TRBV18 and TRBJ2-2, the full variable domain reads NAGVMQNPRHLVRRRGQEARLRCSPMKGHSHVYWYRQLPEEGLKFMVYLQKENIIDESGMPKERFSAEFPKEGPSILRIQQVVRGDSAAYFCASSSGRGYGELFFGEGSRLTVL.

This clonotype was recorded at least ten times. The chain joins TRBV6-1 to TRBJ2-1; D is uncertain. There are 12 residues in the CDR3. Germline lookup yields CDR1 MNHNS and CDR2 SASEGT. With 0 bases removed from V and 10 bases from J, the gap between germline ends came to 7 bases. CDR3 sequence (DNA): TGTGCCAGCAGTGAAGCGCTCGCAGAGCAGTTCTTC. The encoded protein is CASSEALAEQFF.

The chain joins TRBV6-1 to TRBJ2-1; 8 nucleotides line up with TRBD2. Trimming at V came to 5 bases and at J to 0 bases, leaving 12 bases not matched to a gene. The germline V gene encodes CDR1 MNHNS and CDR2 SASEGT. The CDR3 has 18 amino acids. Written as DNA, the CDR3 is TGTGCCAGCAGTCAACTAGCGGCCTTGGCTAGCTCCTACAATGAGCAGTTCTTC. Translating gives CASSQLAALASSYNEQFF.

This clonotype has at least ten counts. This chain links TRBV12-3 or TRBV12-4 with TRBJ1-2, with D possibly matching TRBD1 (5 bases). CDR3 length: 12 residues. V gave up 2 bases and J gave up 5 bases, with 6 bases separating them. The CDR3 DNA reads TGTGCCAGCAGTTTACCAGGGTATGGCTACACCTTC. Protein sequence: CASSLPGYGYTF.

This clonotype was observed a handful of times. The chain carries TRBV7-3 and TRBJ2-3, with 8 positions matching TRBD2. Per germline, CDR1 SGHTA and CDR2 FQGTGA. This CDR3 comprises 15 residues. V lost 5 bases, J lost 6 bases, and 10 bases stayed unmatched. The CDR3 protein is CASSQSGVAGDTQYF. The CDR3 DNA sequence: TGTGCCAGCAGCCAATCCGGGGTAGCGGGGGATACGCAGTATTTT.

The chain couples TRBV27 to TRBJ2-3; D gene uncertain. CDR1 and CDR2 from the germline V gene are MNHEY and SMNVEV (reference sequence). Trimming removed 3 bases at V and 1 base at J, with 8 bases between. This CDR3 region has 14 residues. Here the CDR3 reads CASSFAKRTDTQYF. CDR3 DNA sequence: TGTGCCAGCAGTTTCGCCAAGCGCACAGATACGCAGTATTTT.

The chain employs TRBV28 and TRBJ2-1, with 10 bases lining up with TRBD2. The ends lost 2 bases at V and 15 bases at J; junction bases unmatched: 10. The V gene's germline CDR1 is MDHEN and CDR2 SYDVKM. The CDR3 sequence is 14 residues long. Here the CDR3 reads CASSLLRLAGRLFF. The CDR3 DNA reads TGTGCCAGCAGTTTACTTAGACTAGCGGGTAGGTTGTTCTTC.

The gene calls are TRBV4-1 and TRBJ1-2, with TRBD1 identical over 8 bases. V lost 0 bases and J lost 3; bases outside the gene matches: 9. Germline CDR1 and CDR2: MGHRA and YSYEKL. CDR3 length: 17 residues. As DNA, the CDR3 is TGCGCCAGCAGCCAAGATTGGAGGACAGGGACGGACTATGGCTACACCTTC. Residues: CASSQDWRTGTDYGYTF.

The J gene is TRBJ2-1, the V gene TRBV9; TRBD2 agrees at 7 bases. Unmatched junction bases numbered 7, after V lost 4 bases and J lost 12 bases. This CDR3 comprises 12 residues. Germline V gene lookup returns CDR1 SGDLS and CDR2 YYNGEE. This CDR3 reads CASSSWGGTQFF. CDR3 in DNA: TGTGCCAGCAGCTCCTGGGGGGGTACGCAGTTCTTC.

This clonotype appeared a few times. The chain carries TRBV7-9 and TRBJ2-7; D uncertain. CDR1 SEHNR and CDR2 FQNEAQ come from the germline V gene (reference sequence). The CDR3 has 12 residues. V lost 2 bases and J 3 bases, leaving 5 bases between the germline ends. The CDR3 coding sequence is TGTGCCAGCAGCTTAAACCACTACGAGCAGTACGTC. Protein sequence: CASSLNHYEQYV.

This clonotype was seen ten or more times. CDR3: CASARGSVRETQYF. The DNA of the CDR3 is TGTGCCAGCGCCCGGGGATCGGTTAGAGAGACCCAGTACTTC. V and J are TRBV6-1 and TRBJ2-5; D is perhaps TRBD2 (5 bases). The CDR3 length is 14 residues. The germline CDR1 and CDR2 sequences are MNHNS and SASEGT. The ends were cut back, 8 bases at V and 4 bases at J, with 17 bases in the middle.

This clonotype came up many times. The DNA for the CDR3 is TGTGCCAGCAGCCCTACCGTGGAACAGGGGCCAACTAACTATGGCTACACCTTC. Amino acids: CASSPTVEQGPTNYGYTF. This chain uses TRBV5-6 with TRBJ1-2, with 7 bases that match TRBD1. The ends lost 4 bases at V and 0 bases at J; junction bases unmatched: 15. CDR3 length: 18 amino acids. CDR1 is SGHDT, CDR2 YYEEEE, per germline. Complete variable domain (other parts from reference TRBV5-6 and TRBJ1-2): DAGVTQSPTHLIKTRGQQVTLRCSPKSGHDTVSWYQQALGQGPQFIFQYYEEEERQRGNFPDRFSGHQFPNYSSELNVNALLLGDSALYLCASSPTVEQGPTNYGYTFGSGTRLTVV.

CDR3 in DNA: TGTGCCAGCAGCTTAGCCCGGGTGGGCCGTGGTGAGCAGTACTTC. Translated, it gives CASSLARVGRGEQYF. The chain uses TRBV7-8 and TRBJ2-7; D unclear. V was cut by 0 bases and J by 7 bases, with 16 bases left in between. CDR1 and CDR2 (germline): SGHVS, FQNEAQ. This CDR3 has 15 residues.